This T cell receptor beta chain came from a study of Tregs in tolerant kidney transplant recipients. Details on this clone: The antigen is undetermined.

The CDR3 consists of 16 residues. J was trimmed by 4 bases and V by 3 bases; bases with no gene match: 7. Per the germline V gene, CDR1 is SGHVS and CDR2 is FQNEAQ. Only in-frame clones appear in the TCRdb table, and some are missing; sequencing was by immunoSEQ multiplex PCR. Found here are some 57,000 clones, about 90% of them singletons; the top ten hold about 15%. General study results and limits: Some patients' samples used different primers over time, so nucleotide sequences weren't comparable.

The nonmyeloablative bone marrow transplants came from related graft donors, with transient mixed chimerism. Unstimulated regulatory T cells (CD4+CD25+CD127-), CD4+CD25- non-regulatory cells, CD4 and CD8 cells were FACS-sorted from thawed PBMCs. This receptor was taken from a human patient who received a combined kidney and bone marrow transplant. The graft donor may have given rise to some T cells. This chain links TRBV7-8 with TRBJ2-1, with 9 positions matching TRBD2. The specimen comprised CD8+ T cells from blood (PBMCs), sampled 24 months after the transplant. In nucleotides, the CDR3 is TGTGCCAGCAGCTTTATAGCGGGAGACGGGTACAATGAGCAGTTCTTC. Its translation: CASSFIAGDGYNEQFF.